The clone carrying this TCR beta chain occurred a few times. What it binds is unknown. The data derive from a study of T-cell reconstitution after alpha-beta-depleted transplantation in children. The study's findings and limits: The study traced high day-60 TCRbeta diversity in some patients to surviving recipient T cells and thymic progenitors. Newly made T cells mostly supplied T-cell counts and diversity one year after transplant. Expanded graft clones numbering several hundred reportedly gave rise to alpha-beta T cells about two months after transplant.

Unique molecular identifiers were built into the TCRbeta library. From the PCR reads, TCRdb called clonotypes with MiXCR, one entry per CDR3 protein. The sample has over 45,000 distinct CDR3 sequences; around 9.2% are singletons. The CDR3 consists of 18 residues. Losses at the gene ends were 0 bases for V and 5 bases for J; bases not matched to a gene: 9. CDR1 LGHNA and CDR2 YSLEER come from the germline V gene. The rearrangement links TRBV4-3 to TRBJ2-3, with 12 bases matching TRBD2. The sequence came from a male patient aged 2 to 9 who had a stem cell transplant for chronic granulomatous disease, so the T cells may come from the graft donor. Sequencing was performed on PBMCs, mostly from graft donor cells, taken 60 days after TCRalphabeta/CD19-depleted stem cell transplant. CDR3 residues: CASSQDEALAGGIDTQYF. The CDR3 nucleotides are TGCGCCAGCAGCCAAGATGAGGCCCTAGCGGGAGGGATAGATACGCAGTATTTT.